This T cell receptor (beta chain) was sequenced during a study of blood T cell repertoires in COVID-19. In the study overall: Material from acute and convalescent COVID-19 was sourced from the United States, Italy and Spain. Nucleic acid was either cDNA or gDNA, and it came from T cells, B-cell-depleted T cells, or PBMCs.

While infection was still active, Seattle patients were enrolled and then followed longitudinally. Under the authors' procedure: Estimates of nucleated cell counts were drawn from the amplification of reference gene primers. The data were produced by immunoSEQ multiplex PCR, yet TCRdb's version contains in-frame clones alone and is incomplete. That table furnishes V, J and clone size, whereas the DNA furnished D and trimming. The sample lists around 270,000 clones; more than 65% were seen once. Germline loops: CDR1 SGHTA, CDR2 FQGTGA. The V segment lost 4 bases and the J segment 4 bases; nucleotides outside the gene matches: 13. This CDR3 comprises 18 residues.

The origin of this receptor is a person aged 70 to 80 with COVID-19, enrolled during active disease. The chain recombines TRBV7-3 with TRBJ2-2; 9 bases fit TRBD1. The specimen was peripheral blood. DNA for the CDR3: TGTGCCAGCAGCTCCCCCCGTGCCGGGACAGGGCTCACCGGGGAGCTGTTTTTT. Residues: CASSSPRAGTGLTGELFF.